Described below is a single T cell receptor (beta chain) sequence and its context. Generated by immunoSEQ multiplex PCR, the TCRdb table keeps only in-frame clones and is missing some. The sample has some 180,000 clones; more than 70% are singletons. V lost 9 bases to trimming and J lost 0 bases, with 13 bases between them. Looked up from germline, CDR1 is MNHEY and CDR2 is SMNVEV (reference sequence). CDR3 length: 14 residues. The data belong to a study of blood T cell repertoires in COVID-19. The sequencing input was peripheral blood. The TCR was taken from a woman of 80 years or more with active or convalescent COVID-19. The chain uses TRBV27 and TRBJ2-3; D is perhaps TRBD2 (5 bases). The CDR3 is CASSRGFSTDTQYF. Written as DNA, the CDR3 is TGTGCCAGTTCGCGAGGGTTTAGCACAGATACGCAGTATTTT.